Listed here are 11 T cell receptor beta chains from one sample, sequenced in a study of cytomegalovirus exposure and HLA in healthy donors. PCR primers comprised 60 Vbeta and 13 Jbeta primers. The protocol was immunoSEQ multiplex PCR, while the TCRdb copy is restricted to in-frame clones and leaves out a portion. The sample carries 130,000 or so clones, about 8.5% recorded once. Sequencing was performed on PBMCs. The origin of the receptors is a man between 40 and 49 years old in good health and CMV-seronegative.

This clone was counted between two and nine times. The chain uses TRBV7-6 and TRBJ2-3; TRBD2 might be the D (6 bases). Germline V CDR1 and CDR2: SGHVS, FNYEAQ. The CDR3 contains 14 residues. Trimming cost V 4 bases and J 4 bases, with 12 bases left between them. CDR3 nucleotides: TGTGCCAGCAGCTCGCGACTAGACGCAGATACGCAGTATTTT. Translating it yields CASSSRLDADTQYF.

This clone was observed a few times. The chain carries TRBV14 and TRBJ2-2; D perhaps matches TRBD1 (5 bases). This CDR3 comprises 15 residues. Germline CDR1 reads SGHDN; CDR2 reads FVKESK. V was shortened by 1 base and J by 3 bases, with 9 bases between the two germline ends. The CDR3 protein is CASSQGDRYTGELFF. The CDR3 DNA reads TGTGCCAGCAGCCAAGGTGACAGATACACCGGGGAGCTGTTTTTT. The full variable domain, its missing parts supplied by reference TRBV14 and TRBJ2-2, is EAGVTQFPSHSVIEKGQTVTLRCDPISGHDNLYWYRRVMGKEIKFLLHFVKESKQDESGMPNNRFLAERTGGTYSTLKVQPAELEDSGVYFCASSQGDRYTGELFFGEGSRLTVL.

The CDR3 DNA sequence: TGTGCCAGCAGTACTAAAGGACAGGGGGGCGAGCAGTACTTC. Translated: CASSTKGQGGEQYF. V gene TRBV6-5 combines with J gene TRBJ2-7, with TRBD1 identical over 10 bases. Trimming took 5 bases from V and 6 from J; bases not matched to a gene: 7. CDR3 size: 14 residues. Germline V gene data show CDR1 as MNHEY and CDR2 as SVGAGI.

The sample holds a few counts of this clone. The chain carries TRBV5-4 and TRBJ2-5, with 11 bases identical to TRBD2. Per germline, CDR1 SGHNT and CDR2 YYREEE (reference sequence). V shed 3 bases and J 2 bases; nucleotides not matched to a gene: 6. This CDR3 is 16 amino acids long. The CDR3: CASSSPGLAVQETQYF. The DNA of the CDR3 is TGTGCCAGCAGCTCCCCGGGACTAGCGGTACAAGAGACCCAGTACTTC.

The gene calls are TRBV7-6 and TRBJ1-1; no reliable D call. CDR1 SGHVS and CDR2 FNYEAQ come from the germline V gene. This CDR3 is 13 amino acids long. The V end was cut by 5 bases, the J end by 4 bases, with 11 bases between. Written as DNA, the CDR3 is TGTGCCAGCAGCGCCCTCACAGCCACTGAAGCTTTCTTT. The encoded protein is CASSALTATEAFF.

The chain carries TRBV7-9 and TRBJ1-6; 7 bases align to TRBD1. V lost 6 bases to trimming and J lost 7 bases; unmatched junction nucleotides: 6. CDR1 and CDR2 (germline): SEHNR, FQNEAQ (reference sequence). The CDR3 is 14 amino acids. The CDR3 reads CASRPGTVNSPLHF. The CDR3 DNA follows: TGTGCCAGCAGACCCGGGACAGTGAATTCACCCCTCCACTTT.

This chain links TRBV28 with TRBJ2-2; 9 nucleotides match TRBD1. This CDR3 is built from 16 residues. The junction had 8 bases not matched to a gene; V was cut back by 6 bases and J by 3 bases. Germline values: CDR1 MDHEN, CDR2 SYDVKM. The CDR3 loop reads CASSPPGQGDTGELFF. CDR3 DNA: TGTGCCAGCAGCCCGCCGGGACAGGGCGACACCGGGGAGCTGTTTTTT.

The genes are TRBV7-9 and TRBJ2-3; 9 bases are a match to TRBD2. V trimming: 6 bases; J trimming: 3 bases; junction bases outside the gene matches: 10. The CDR3 runs 16 residues. Per germline, CDR1 SEHNR and CDR2 FQNEAQ (reference sequence). The CDR3 nucleotides read TGTGCCAGCAGACCTGTAGCGGGGGACCCGACAGATACGCAGTATTTT. Its protein product is CASRPVAGDPTDTQYF.

This chain links TRBV6-1 with TRBJ2-1, with TRBD2 matching over 8 bases. The CDR3 spans 13 residues. Germline V gives CDR1 MNHNS, CDR2 SASEGT. J lost 2 bases, V lost 6 bases, and 0 bases had no gene match. The CDR3 here is CASSGGAYNEQFF. Written as DNA, the CDR3 is TGTGCCAGCAGCGGGGGGGCCTACAATGAGCAGTTCTTC.

The chain links TRBV28 to TRBJ1-5; D ambiguous. V was pared by 4 bases and J by 7 bases, with 17 bases between. The V gene's germline CDR1 is MDHEN and CDR2 SYDVKM. The CDR3 sequence is 15 residues long. The CDR3 DNA is TGTGCCAGCAGTTCCCTCTCCGAGGGATGGCAGCCCCAGCATTTT. Its translation: CASSSLSEGWQPQHF. Full variable domain (rest looked up from reference TRBV28 and TRBJ1-5): DVKVTQSSRYLVKRTGEKVFLECVQDMDHENMFWYRQDPGLGLRLIYFSYDVKMKEKGDIPEGYSVSREKKERFSLILESASTNQTSMYLCASSSLSEGWQPQHFGDGTRLSIL.

This clone appeared a few times. The rearrangement joins TRBV4-1 to TRBJ2-5; possible D gene TRBD1, 6 bases. V was trimmed by 0 bases and J by 3 bases, leaving 8 bases between them. This CDR3 contains 14 residues. CDR1 and CDR2 (germline): MGHRA, YSYEKL. CDR3 nucleotide sequence: TGCGCCAGCAGCCAAGATCCAGGGGAAGAGACCCAGTACTTC. Translating it yields CASSQDPGEETQYF.